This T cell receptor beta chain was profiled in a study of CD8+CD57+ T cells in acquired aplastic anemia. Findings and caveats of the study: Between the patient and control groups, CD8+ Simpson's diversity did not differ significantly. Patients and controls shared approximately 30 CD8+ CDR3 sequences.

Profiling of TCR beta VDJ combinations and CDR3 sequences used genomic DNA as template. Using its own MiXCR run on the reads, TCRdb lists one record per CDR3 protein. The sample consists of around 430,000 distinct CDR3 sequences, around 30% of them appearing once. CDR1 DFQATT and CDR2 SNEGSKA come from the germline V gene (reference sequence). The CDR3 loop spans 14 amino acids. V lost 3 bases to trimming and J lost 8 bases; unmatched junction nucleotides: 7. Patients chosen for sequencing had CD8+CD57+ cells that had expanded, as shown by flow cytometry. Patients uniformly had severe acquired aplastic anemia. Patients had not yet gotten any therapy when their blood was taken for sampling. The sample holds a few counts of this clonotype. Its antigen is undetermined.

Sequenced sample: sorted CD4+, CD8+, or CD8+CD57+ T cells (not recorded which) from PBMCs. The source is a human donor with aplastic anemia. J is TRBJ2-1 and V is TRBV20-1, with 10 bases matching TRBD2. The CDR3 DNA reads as TGCAGTGCTAGTTCTAGCGGGAGAGTATATGAGCAGTTCTTC. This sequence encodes CSASSSGRVYEQFF.